The subject of this entry is one T cell receptor beta chain. The data are from a study of blood T cell repertoires in COVID-19. Germline CDR1 reads MNHNS; CDR2 reads SASEGT. V lost 2 bases to trimming and J lost 2 bases; unmatched junction nucleotides: 6. CDR3 length: 15 residues. The protocol was immunoSEQ multiplex PCR, while the TCRdb copy is restricted to in-frame clones and leaves out a portion. This table has just over 150,000 clones, approximately 86% appearing once. The receptor was derived from a woman aged 40 to 50 with COVID-19, enrolled during active disease. Sequences were obtained from peripheral blood. The V gene is TRBV6-1, the J gene TRBJ2-7; 7 nucleotides match TRBD1. CDR3 DNA: TGTGCCAGCAGTGAACGACAGGGAATTACCTACGAGCAGTACTTC. Residues: CASSERQGITYEQYF.